Presented here are 7 T cell receptor beta chains from one specimen sequenced in a study of OX40 agonist ivuxolimab in advanced cancers. The method was immunoSEQ multiplex PCR; TCRdb's version includes in-frame clones alone and lacks a portion of them. The top ten hold around a quarter of the sample, which has about 22,000 clones, approximately 86% seen once. The sample here was CD4+ or CD8+ T cells sorted from blood, taken in a trial of the OX40 agonist ivuxolimab. These receptors were taken from an adult with an advanced solid tumor such as melanoma, head and neck, liver or kidney cancer.

This rearrangement joins TRBV29-1 to TRBJ1-2; weak D call: TRBD1 (5 bases). The CDR3 is 14 residues long. Germline CDR1 SQVTM, CDR2 ANQGSEA. V was pared by 7 bases and J by 2 bases, with 17 bases between. CDR3 nucleotides: TGCAGCGCAGTGGCAGGGTCGGGCAACTATGGCTACACCTTC. This sequence encodes CSAVAGSGNYGYTF.

This clone was picked up a small number of times. This sequence joins TRBV6-1 and TRBJ1-3; D may be TRBD1 (5 bases). CDR3 size: 15 residues. V was cut by 2 bases and J by 8 bases, with 16 bases left in between. In germline, CDR1 is MNHNS, CDR2 SASEGT. The CDR3 spells CASSEYGQRADTIYF. The CDR3 DNA reads TGTGCCAGCAGTGAATACGGACAAAGGGCAGACACCATATATTTT.

This clone was seen once. V usage is TRBV4-1 and J usage is TRBJ1-2; no clear D gene. V lost 1 base, J lost 5 bases, and 14 bases lay in between. The germline CDR1 and CDR2 sequences are MGHRA and YSYEKL. The length of the CDR3 is 15 residues. CDR3 nucleotides: TGCGCCAGCAGCCAAGGGGCAGATAACTCTTATGGCTACACCTTC. Residues: CASSQGADNSYGYTF.

The chain joins TRBV6-1 to TRBJ1-2; weak D call: TRBD1 (6 bases). Germline-derived CDR1 and CDR2 are MNHNS and SASEGT. The CDR3 spans 15 residues. Deletions cut 4 bases from V and 4 bases from J, with 16 bases between. DNA for the CDR3: TGTGCCAGCAGTGGGGTACAGGGACTTGCCTATGGCTACACCTTC. This translates into CASSGVQGLAYGYTF.

This chain uses TRBV7-7 with TRBJ2-2; 9 nucleotides match TRBD2. The CDR3 contains 15 residues. Germline values: CDR1 SSHAT, CDR2 FNYEAQ (reference sequence). DNA for the CDR3: TGTGCTAGCGAGGCGGGAGGGCCCGACACCGGGGAGCTGTTTTTT. Amino acid sequence: CASEAGGPDTGELFF.

This chain uses TRBV6-5 with TRBJ1-3, with D possibly matching TRBD1 (6 bases). Trimming shortened V by 2 bases and J by 0 bases, and 11 bases separated the two germline ends. Germline V gene sequence: CDR1 MNHEY, CDR2 SVGAGI. There are 16 residues in the CDR3. The CDR3 sequence: CASSYTRQVSGNTIYF. As DNA, the CDR3 is TGTGCCAGCAGTTACACGAGACAGGTCTCTGGAAACACCATATATTTT.

This chain uses TRBV19 with TRBJ2-7, with D maybe TRBD2 (5 bases). CDR1 and CDR2 from the germline V gene are LNHDA and SQIVND (reference sequence). V lost 6 bases and J 3 bases, leaving 12 bases between the germline ends. The CDR3 is 13 residues long. Written as DNA, the CDR3 is TGTGCCAGTAGCCCAGCTAGCTTCTACGAGCAGTACTTC. Its translation is CASSPASFYEQYF.